These T cell receptor beta chains were read from a single sample in a study of cytomegalovirus exposure and HLA in healthy donors. Sequenced by immunoSEQ multiplex PCR; TCRdb stores in-frame clones only, minus some. This table has 170,000 or so clones, about 80% appearing once. The sequenced sample consisted of PBMCs. These receptor sequences come from a young woman in good health and CMV-seropositive. CDR3s include the opening cysteine and the closing phenylalanine or tryptophan. D genes are given only for firm matches. Only some rows state a clone size, as once, few, many or a class for expanded clones.

v_gene	d_gene	j_gene	len	abundance	CDR3nt	CDR3aa
TRBV19	TRBD2	TRBJ2-5	14	.	TGTGCCAGTAGTAAACTAGCGACCCAAGAGACCCAGTACTTC	CASSKLATQETQYF
TRBV5-6	.	TRBJ1-2	11	.	TGTGCCAGCAGCTTGGTAAGCGGCTACACCTTC	CASSLVSGYTF
TRBV5-1	TRBD1	TRBJ2-7	13	few	TGCGCCAGCAAAACAGGGGGCTCCTACGAGCAGTACTTC	CASKTGGSYEQYF
TRBV7-6	.	TRBJ1-4	15	.	TGTGCCAGCAGCTTAGGGGGCGTAACTAATGAAAAACTGTTTTTT	CASSLGGVTNEKLFF
TRBV2	.	TRBJ2-7	16	.	TGTGCCAGCAGTGAAACTTTACGAGGGCAGGCCTACGAGCAGTACTTC	CASSETLRGQAYEQYF
TRBV10-3	TRBD1	TRBJ2-1	13	.	TGTGCCATCAGTCGGACAGGGGGCAATGAGCAGTTCTTC	CAISRTGGNEQFF
TRBV6-6	.	TRBJ1-2	15	.	TGTGCCAGCAGTTCCACGAACGGGGCGGAGGGTGGCTACACCTTC	CASSSTNGAEGGYTF
TRBV9	TRBD2	TRBJ2-1	16	few	TGTGCCAGCAGCGTAACCGGGACTAGCGGGGGGCTTGGACAGTTCTTC	CASSVTGTSGGLGQFF
TRBV5-4	TRBD1	TRBJ2-1	15	once	TGTGCCAGCAGCCTCGGGACAGCCTCCTACAATGAGCAGTTCTTC	CASSLGTASYNEQFF
TRBV6-4	.	TRBJ1-1	13	.	TGTGCCAGCAGTGTACAGCAGAACACTGAAGCTTTCTTT	CASSVQQNTEAFF
TRBV4-1	TRBD2	TRBJ2-5	18	.	TGCGCCAGCAGCCAAGAGGCTAGCGGGGGGGCCTACCAAGAGACCCAGTACTTC	CASSQEASGGAYQETQYF
TRBV5-3	.	TRBJ2-4	16	.	TGTGCCAGAAGCTTGGATCCTCCCGGGGCCAAAAACATTCAGTACTTC	CARSLDPPGAKNIQYF
TRBV7-2	TRBD1	TRBJ2-7	13	.	TGTGCCAGCAAATACAGGGGGTCCTACGAGCAGTACTTC	CASKYRGSYEQYF
TRBV29-1	.	TRBJ1-2	13	.	TGCAGCTTTCAGGGGTTGGGTAACTATGGCTACACCTTC	CSFQGLGNYGYTF
TRBV2	TRBD1	TRBJ1-2	15	.	TGTGCCAGCAGTGAAGAGTATGGGACAGGGGAGGGCTACACCTTC	CASSEEYGTGEGYTF
TRBV18	.	TRBJ2-7	15	.	TGTGCCAGCTCACCTAGCCGGGTCAGAAACTACGAGCAGTACTTC	CASSPSRVRNYEQYF
TRBV9	.	TRBJ2-3	13	.	TGTGCCAGCAGCGTAGGAGTCCAAGATACGCAGTATTTT	CASSVGVQDTQYF
TRBV7-2	TRBD2	TRBJ2-1	13	.	TGTGCCAGCAGCCAGACTAGCGACCATGAGCAGTTCTTC	CASSQTSDHEQFF
TRBV5-1	.	TRBJ1-1	16	.	TGCGCCAGCAGCTTTTCCGTCGACTGGAGGAACACTGAAGCTTTCTTT	CASSFSVDWRNTEAFF
TRBV10-1	.	TRBJ1-2	12	.	TGCGCCAGCAGTGAAACAGGGAGAGGCTACACCTTC	CASSETGRGYTF
TRBV11-2	.	TRBJ1-1	14	.	TGTGCCAGCAGCTTAGGGCCGGGATACACTGAAGCTTTCTTT	CASSLGPGYTEAFF
TRBV5-6	TRBD2	TRBJ2-1	16	.	TGTGCCAGCAGCGTAGGACTAGCGGGGGGGTACAATGAGCAGTTCTTC	CASSVGLAGGYNEQFF
TRBV6-5	TRBD2	TRBJ2-7	15	.	TGTGCCAGCAGTTACTCGACTAGCGGGACCTACGAGCAGTACTTC	CASSYSTSGTYEQYF
TRBV2	TRBD2	TRBJ2-4	16	once	TGTGCCAGCAGTGATTCCGGACTAGCCGGGCAGACCATTCAGTACTTC	CASSDSGLAGQTIQYF
TRBV19	TRBD2	TRBJ2-1	18	once	TGTGCCAGTAGTTTCTCCTCTAACCTAGCGGGGGTCAGCAATGAGCAGTTCTTC	CASSFSSNLAGVSNEQFF
TRBV5-5	.	TRBJ1-1	15	once	TGTGCCAGCAGCTCGATCCTAACAGGGAACACTGAAGCTTTCTTT	CASSSILTGNTEAFF
TRBV19	.	TRBJ2-2	14	.	TGTGCCCCAATAAGGCGGGGGAACACCGGGGAGCTGTTTTTT	CAPIRRGNTGELFF
TRBV7-9	.	TRBJ1-4	15	.	TGTGCCAGCAGCAGGGGGAGGGACTGGAATGAAAAACTGTTTTTT	CASSRGRDWNEKLFF
TRBV4-1	TRBD2	TRBJ2-1	17	.	TGCGCCAGCAGCCAAGCGCCCACTAGCGGGCGAAACAATGAGCAGTTCTTC	CASSQAPTSGRNNEQFF
TRBV6-5	TRBD1	TRBJ2-7	12	few	TGTGCCAGCCGGGACAGGGGCTACGAGCAGTACTTC	CASRDRGYEQYF
TRBV7-3	.	TRBJ1-6	15	.	TGTGCCAGCAGCTTAACGGCGGGGGCAAATTCACCCCTCCACTTT	CASSLTAGANSPLHF
TRBV5-6	TRBD2	TRBJ2-3	15	.	TGTGCCAGCAGCTCTGGTGGTAGCGGGGGGTATACGCAGTATTTT	CASSSGGSGGYTQYF
TRBV7-8	TRBD1	TRBJ1-2	13	.	TGTGCCAGCAGCCAGGACAGGAACTATGGCTACACCTTC	CASSQDRNYGYTF
TRBV9	TRBD2	TRBJ2-1	14	.	TGTGCCAGCAGCGAGCGGGGAGCCTACAATGAGCAGTTCTTC	CASSERGAYNEQFF
TRBV7-9	.	TRBJ1-1	16	once	TGTGCCAGCAGCTTCCAACGACCCCAGGGTTCCGCTGAAGCTTTCTTT	CASSFQRPQGSAEAFF
TRBV11-2	.	TRBJ2-5	13	.	TGTGCCAGCAGCTTCGGGTTTGGCGAGACCCAGTACTTC	CASSFGFGETQYF
TRBV5-6	TRBD1	TRBJ2-5	17	.	TGTGCCAGCAGCACTGGGACAGGGCGAACAATCCAAGAGACCCAGTACTTC	CASSTGTGRTIQETQYF
TRBV7-8	TRBD2	TRBJ2-2	16	.	TGTGCCAGCACTCAAAAAAGACTAGCGGGGTCCGGGGAGCTGTTTTTT	CASTQKRLAGSGELFF
TRBV7-2	TRBD1	TRBJ1-2	15	.	TGTGCCAGCACCCCACAGGGGGCGAAGAACTATGGCTACACCTTC	CASTPQGAKNYGYTF
TRBV6-4	.	TRBJ1-5	15	once	TGTGCCAGCAGTGAAGAGGCAGGGAGCAATCAGCCCCAGCATTTT	CASSEEAGSNQPQHF
TRBV5-4	TRBD1	TRBJ1-2	14	.	TGTGCCAGCAGAATACCCGGGACAGGGGGCGGCTACACCTTC	CASRIPGTGGGYTF
TRBV5-1	.	TRBJ1-5	13	.	TGCGCCAGCAGCTTGGCGGGAGATCAGCCCCAGCATTTT	CASSLAGDQPQHF
TRBV9	.	TRBJ2-5	14	.	TGTGCCAGCAGCACCGGCACTAGCCAAGAGACCCAGTACTTC	CASSTGTSQETQYF
TRBV5-8	.	TRBJ1-1	14	.	TGTGCCAGCAGGGATGGACAGTTGAACACTGAAGCTTTCTTT	CASRDGQLNTEAFF